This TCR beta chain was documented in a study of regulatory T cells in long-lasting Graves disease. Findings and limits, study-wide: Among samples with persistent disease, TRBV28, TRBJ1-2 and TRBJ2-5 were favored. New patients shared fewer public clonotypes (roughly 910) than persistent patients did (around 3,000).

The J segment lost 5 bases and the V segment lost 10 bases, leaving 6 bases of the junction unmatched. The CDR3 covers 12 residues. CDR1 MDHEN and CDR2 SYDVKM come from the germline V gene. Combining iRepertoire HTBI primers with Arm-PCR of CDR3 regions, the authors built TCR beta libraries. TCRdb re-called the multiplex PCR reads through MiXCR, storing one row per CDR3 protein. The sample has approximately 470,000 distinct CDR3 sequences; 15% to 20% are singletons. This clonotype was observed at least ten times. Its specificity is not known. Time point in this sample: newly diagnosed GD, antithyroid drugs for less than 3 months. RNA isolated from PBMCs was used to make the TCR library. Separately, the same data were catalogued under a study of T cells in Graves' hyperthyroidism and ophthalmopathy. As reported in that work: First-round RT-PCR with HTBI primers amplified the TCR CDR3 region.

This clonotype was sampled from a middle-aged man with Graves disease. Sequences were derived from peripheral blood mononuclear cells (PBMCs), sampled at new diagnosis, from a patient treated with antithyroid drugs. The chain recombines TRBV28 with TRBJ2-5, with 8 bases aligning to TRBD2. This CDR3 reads CATSGGVETQYF. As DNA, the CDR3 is TGTGCCACCTCGGGGGGGGTGGAGACCCAGTACTTC.